The entry below describes one T cell receptor beta chain. This specimen belongs to a study of blood T cell repertoires in COVID-19. The ends lost 4 bases at V and 4 bases at J; junction bases unmatched: 9. Germline CDR1 SGHRS, CDR2 YFSETQ. The CDR3 spans 15 residues. Only in-frame clones appear in the TCRdb table, and some are missing; sequencing was by immunoSEQ multiplex PCR. This sample has a few hundred thousand clones, with approximately 82% found just once. This receptor was identified in a woman aged 18 to 35 with acute or convalescent COVID-19. The sequenced sample consisted of peripheral blood. The chain uses TRBV5-1 and TRBJ2-7; 9 nucleotides line up with TRBD2. The CDR3 loop reads CASSGELAGTYEQYF. The CDR3 bases are TGCGCCAGCAGCGGTGAACTAGCGGGCACTTACGAGCAGTACTTC.